Here is one T cell receptor (beta chain) with its context. Other DNA sequences from this sample encode an identical CDR3 as well. These data belong to a study of shared clonotypes between healthy human individuals. CDR3 length: 12 amino acids. V was trimmed by 3 bases and J by 3 bases, leaving 6 bases between them. Germline V gene sequence: CDR1 MDHEN, CDR2 SYDVKM. Deep-level assay runs were performed. On sorted subsets, replicate PCRs used 150 to 250 ng DNA, or 25,000 to 35,000 T cell genomes. This table comes from immunoSEQ multiplex PCR, and its TCRdb copy is limited to in-frame clones, with some not included. Among some 1.5 million clones listed, roughly 96% were seen once.

The specimen sequenced was naive CD4+ T cells sorted from blood. The subset is: CD45RA+ positively selected. This receptor was taken from a man younger than 40 in good health. V and J are TRBV28 and TRBJ2-7; D gene ambiguous. CDR3: CASSLRDYEQYF. In DNA, the CDR3 is TGTGCCAGCAGTTTGCGAGACTACGAGCAGTACTTC.